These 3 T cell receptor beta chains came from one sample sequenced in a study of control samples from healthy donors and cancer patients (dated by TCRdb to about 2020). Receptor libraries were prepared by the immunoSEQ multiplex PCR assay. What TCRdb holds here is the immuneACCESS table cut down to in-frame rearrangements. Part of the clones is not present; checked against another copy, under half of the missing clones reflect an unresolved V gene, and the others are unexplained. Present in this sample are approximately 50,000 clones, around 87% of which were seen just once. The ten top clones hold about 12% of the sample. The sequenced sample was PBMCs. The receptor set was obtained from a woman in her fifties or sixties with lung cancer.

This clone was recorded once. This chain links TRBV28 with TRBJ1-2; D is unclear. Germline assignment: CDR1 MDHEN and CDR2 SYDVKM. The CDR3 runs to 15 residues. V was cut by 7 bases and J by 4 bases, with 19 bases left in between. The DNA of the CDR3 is TGTGCCAGCAACCAGAGATGGCGGAACCCCTATGGCTACACCTTC. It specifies CASNQRWRNPYGYTF.

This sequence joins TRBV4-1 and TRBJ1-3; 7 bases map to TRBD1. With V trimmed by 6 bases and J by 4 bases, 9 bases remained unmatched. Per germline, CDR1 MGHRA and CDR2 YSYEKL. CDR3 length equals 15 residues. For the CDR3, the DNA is TGCGCCAGCAGAACGTCCACAGGGGACGGAAACACCATATATTTT. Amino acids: CASRTSTGDGNTIYF.

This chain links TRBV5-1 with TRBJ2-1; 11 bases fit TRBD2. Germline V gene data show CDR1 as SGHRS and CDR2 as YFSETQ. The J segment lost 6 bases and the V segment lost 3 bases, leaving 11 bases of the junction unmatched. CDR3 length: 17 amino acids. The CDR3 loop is CASSSLISGGASNEQFF. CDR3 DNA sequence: TGCGCCAGCAGCTCCCTAATTAGCGGGGGGGCCTCCAATGAGCAGTTCTTC.